This T cell receptor (beta chain) was identified during a study of blood T cell repertoires in COVID-19. In the authors' workflow: Estimates of nucleated cell counts were drawn from the amplification of reference gene primers. TCRdb's table, derived via immunoSEQ multiplex PCR, lists solely in-frame clones and lacks some. The V and J calls and clone size are taken from that table; D and trimming were inferred from the DNA. The repertoire consists of approximately 290,000 clones, with around 89% occurring once and the leading ten covering 0.75% to 0.9%. The length of the CDR3 is 13 residues. The germline V and J ends were trimmed by 8 bases and 6 bases, with 13 bases remaining between them. Germline lookup yields CDR1 SNHLY and CDR2 FYNNEI.

This receptor was identified in a man aged 25-45 years with acute or convalescent COVID-19. The chain links TRBV2 to TRBJ2-2, with D possibly being TRBD2 (5 bases). Sequences were obtained from peripheral blood. CDR3 loop: CASGGLGSGELFF. CDR3 coding DNA: TGTGCCAGCGGAGGTTTAGGGTCCGGGGAGCTGTTTTTT.